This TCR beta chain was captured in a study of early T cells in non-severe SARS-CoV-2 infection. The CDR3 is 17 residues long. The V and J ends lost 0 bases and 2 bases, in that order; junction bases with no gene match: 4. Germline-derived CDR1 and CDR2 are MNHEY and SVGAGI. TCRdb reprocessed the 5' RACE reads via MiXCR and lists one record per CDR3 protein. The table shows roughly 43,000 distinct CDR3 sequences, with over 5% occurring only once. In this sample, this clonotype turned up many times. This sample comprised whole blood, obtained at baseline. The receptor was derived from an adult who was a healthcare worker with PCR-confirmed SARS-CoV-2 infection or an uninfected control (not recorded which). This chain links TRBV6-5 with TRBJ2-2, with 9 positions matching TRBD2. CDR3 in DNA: TGTGCCAGCAGTTACTCGGGGCTAGCGGGAAACACCGGGGAGCTGTTTTTT. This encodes CASSYSGLAGNTGELFF.